The 18 T cell receptor beta chains presented below share a single source sample, sequenced in a study of T cell changes during pregnancy in multiple sclerosis (dated by TCRdb to about 2019). The library was prepared using the immunoSEQ multiplex PCR assay. TCRdb mirrors the immuneACCESS table, restricted to in-frame sequences. Some clones are absent from its copies; in checked studies, under half trace to an unresolved V gene, and the reason for the others is unknown. The sample records roughly 22,000 clones, just over 90% of which are singletons. Around 0.63% of the sample rests with the top ten. The starting material was CD4+ T cells from peripheral blood mononuclear cells, obtained after pregnancy. These receptors all come from a female donor in good health, enrolled as a control in a pregnancy study.

This clone was seen a single time. The genes are TRBV7-2 and TRBJ2-1; D not resolved. The CDR3 is 14 amino acids. The ends were cut back, 0 bases at V and 6 bases at J, with 9 bases in the middle. CDR1 and CDR2 from the germline V gene are SGHTA and FQGNSA. The CDR3 region is CASSLASRGNEQFF. CDR3 DNA sequence: TGTGCCAGCAGCTTAGCGTCCCGCGGCAATGAGCAGTTCTTC.

In its sample, this clone was seen once. The chain recombines TRBV18 with TRBJ1-1; a possible D gene is TRBD1 (5 bases). Trimming left V 2 bases short and J 1 base short, with 8 bases between. The CDR3 spans 14 residues. Germline V CDR1 and CDR2: KGHSH, LQKENI. The CDR3 loop reads CASSPDSTNTEAFF. DNA for the CDR3: TGTGCCAGCTCACCAGACAGCACGAACACTGAAGCTTTCTTT.

The count of this clone is one. The chain is built from TRBV27 and TRBJ2-1; 9 nucleotides line up with TRBD2. Trimming cost V 4 bases and J 7 bases; bases outside gene matches: 8. This CDR3 has 15 amino acids. The germline CDR1 and CDR2 sequences are MNHEY and SMNVEV (reference sequence). The CDR3 is CASSSVAGGPNEQFF. CDR3 nucleotide sequence: TGTGCCAGCAGTTCCGTGGCGGGAGGGCCGAATGAGCAGTTCTTC.

This clone was seen just once. This CDR3 reads CASRGTYSGNTIYF. CDR3 DNA: TGTGCCAGCAGGGGCACCTACTCTGGAAACACCATATATTTT. This rearrangement joins TRBV6-5 to TRBJ1-3, with D hard to call. The CDR3 is 14 residues long. V was cut by 6 bases and J by 0 bases, with 9 bases left in between. The germline gives CDR1 MNHEY, CDR2 SVGAGI.

V gene TRBV7-9 combines with J gene TRBJ2-5, with 9 positions matching TRBD2. Looked up from germline, CDR1 is SEHNR and CDR2 is FQNEAQ (reference sequence). This CDR3 region has 14 residues. Unmatched junction bases numbered 4, after V lost 5 bases and J lost 3 bases. The CDR3 reads CASSPLAGKETQYF. The CDR3 DNA reads TGTGCCAGCAGCCCCCTAGCGGGAAAAGAGACCCAGTACTTC.

The chain combines TRBV28 with TRBJ1-1; 9 bases are shared with TRBD1. Germline loops: CDR1 MDHEN, CDR2 SYDVKM. The CDR3 covers 12 residues. Germline trimming cut 2 bases from V and 8 bases from J; bases unmatched to any gene: 0. The CDR3 coding sequence is TGTGCCAGCAGTTTAGGGACAGGGGAAGCTTTCTTT. This translates into CASSLGTGEAFF.

The chain employs TRBV19 and TRBJ1-3; no clear D. V dropped 0 bases and J dropped 0 bases, with 3 bases sitting between them. Germline-derived CDR1 and CDR2 are LNHDA and SQIVND (reference sequence). There are 14 residues in the CDR3. CDR3: CASSIDNSGNTIYF. Here the CDR3 DNA reads TGTGCCAGTAGTATAGACAACTCTGGAAACACCATATATTTT.

The chain employs TRBV10-3 and TRBJ1-3; TRBD1 matches at 10 bases. In germline, CDR1 is ENHRY, CDR2 SYGVKD. The CDR3 is made up of 13 amino acids. J was trimmed by 6 bases and V by 6 bases; bases with no gene match: 2. This CDR3 reads CAIRTGGENTIYF. In DNA form, the CDR3 reads TGTGCCATCAGGACAGGGGGCGAAAACACCATATATTTT.

This chain's CDR3 is CASSAKSPDTQYF. The DNA for the CDR3 is TGTGCCAGCAGCGCCAAAAGCCCCGATACGCAGTATTTT. The chain links TRBV5-4 to TRBJ2-3; no clear D. Germline CDR1 and CDR2: SGHNT and YYREEE (reference sequence). The CDR3 is 13 residues long. V shed 4 bases and J shed 6 bases, with 12 bases lying between them.

The J gene is TRBJ1-2, the V gene TRBV28; D is unclear. The V end was cut by 7 bases, the J end by 7 bases, with 22 bases between. Germline V gene lookup returns CDR1 MDHEN and CDR2 SYDVKM. The CDR3 consists of 15 residues. The CDR3 nucleotides are TGTGCCAGCACCACCTCCTATAAGGAGTTAGGTGGCTACACCTTC. Protein: CASTTSYKELGGYTF.

The chain carries TRBV9 and TRBJ1-6, with 8 positions matching TRBD1. CDR1 and CDR2 (germline): SGDLS, YYNGEE. J gave up 4 bases and V 5 bases, and 8 bases lay outside the gene matches. The CDR3 consists of 16 residues. The CDR3 spells CASSDRGLFYNSPLHF. CDR3 coding DNA: TGTGCCAGCAGTGACAGGGGCCTGTTTTATAATTCACCCCTCCACTTT.

This clone has a handful of counts. This rearrangement joins TRBV9 to TRBJ2-3; TRBD2 aligns across 8 bases. This CDR3 has 13 residues. The V gene's germline CDR1 is SGDLS and CDR2 YYNGEE. J was trimmed by 2 bases and V by 8 bases; bases with no gene match: 4. CDR3 in DNA: TGTGCCAGTCAGCGGGGGATCACAGATACGCAGTATTTT. Amino acids: CASQRGITDTQYF.

The J gene is TRBJ2-7, the V gene TRBV2; a weak D match, TRBD2 (5 bases). The CDR3 loop spans 16 amino acids. With 3 bases removed from V and 0 bases from J, the gap between germline ends came to 15 bases. Germline CDR1 reads SNHLY; CDR2 reads FYNNEI. DNA of the CDR3: TGTGCCAGCAGTGACGATAGGACGGGGAGCTCCTACGAGCAGTACTTC. Translated: CASSDDRTGSSYEQYF.

The chain joins TRBV27 to TRBJ2-7; D is perhaps TRBD2 (5 bases). Trimming cost V 3 bases and J 3 bases, with 9 bases left between them. The CDR3 sequence is 13 residues long. Germline loops: CDR1 MNHEY, CDR2 SMNVEV (reference sequence). CDR3 nucleotide sequence: TGTGCCAGCAGTTTGGGTAGCGACTACGAGCAGTACTTC. This translates into CASSLGSDYEQYF.

This chain uses TRBV15 with TRBJ2-5; TRBD2 matches at 13 bases. CDR3 size: 18 residues. CDR1 is LNHNV, CDR2 YYDKDF, per germline (reference sequence). V was pared by 1 base and J by 4 bases, with 9 bases of the junction left unmatched. CDR3 nucleotide sequence: TGTGCCACCAGCAGAGTGACTAGCGGGAGGTGGATGGGAGAGACCCAGTACTTC. It yields the protein CATSRVTSGRWMGETQYF.

The chain is built from TRBV2 and TRBJ2-5; 10 nucleotides agree with TRBD2. Per germline, CDR1 SNHLY and CDR2 FYNNEI. This CDR3 comprises 20 residues. The junction had 13 bases not matched to a gene; V was cut back by 0 bases and J by 0 bases. This CDR3 reads CASSEALSLAGSVYQETQYF. The DNA of the CDR3 is TGTGCCAGCAGTGAAGCCTTATCACTAGCGGGGAGCGTTTACCAAGAGACCCAGTACTTC.

J is TRBJ2-1 and V is TRBV29-1; the match to TRBD1 covers 8 bases. V was clipped by 4 bases and J by 4 bases; unmatched bases: 6. Germline loops: CDR1 SQVTM, CDR2 ANQGSEA. The CDR3 sequence is 14 residues long. As DNA, the CDR3 is TGCAGCGTTGTGCGGGACAGGAGTTACAATGAGCAGTTCTTC. It specifies CSVVRDRSYNEQFF.

This chain uses TRBV10-3 with TRBJ1-1; TRBD1 aligns across 7 bases. This CDR3 comprises 14 residues. CDR1 and CDR2 (germline): ENHRY, SYGVKD. J lost 2 bases, V lost 10 bases, and 10 bases had no gene match. The CDR3 protein is CATKTTGANTEAFF. In DNA, the CDR3 is TGTGCCACCAAAACTACAGGGGCTAACACTGAAGCTTTCTTT.